The 14 T cell receptor beta chains below come from one sample, sequenced in a study of blood T cell repertoires in COVID-19. TCRdb's copy holds only in-frame clones and misses some; the assay was immunoSEQ multiplex PCR. Of about 130,000 clones listed, roughly 83% are singletons. The sequenced sample was PBMCs or T cells enriched from blood (not recorded which). These receptors came from a man aged 50 to 59 who had recovered from COVID-19.

The rearrangement joins TRBV27 to TRBJ1-5; D call uncertain. Per germline, CDR1 MNHEY and CDR2 SMNVEV (reference sequence). CDR3 size: 15 residues. Trimming left V 2 bases short and J 0 bases short, with 8 bases between. As DNA, the CDR3 is TGTGCCAGCAGTTTAGAGGGCTTTAGCAATCAGCCCCAGCATTTT. Its translation: CASSLEGFSNQPQHF.

This sequence joins TRBV7-2 and TRBJ2-2, with D tentatively TRBD1 (5 bases). This CDR3 contains 17 residues. CDR1 and CDR2 from the germline V gene are SGHTA and FQGNSA. The germline V and J ends were trimmed by 5 bases and 3 bases, with 19 bases remaining between them. Here the CDR3 DNA reads TGTGCCAGCAGCCGTTTAAGGGGCGCGATGGACACCGGGGAGCTGTTTTTT. Its translation: CASSRLRGAMDTGELFF.

The chain combines TRBV11-2 with TRBJ1-3, with a weak D call TRBD1 (5 bases). With 4 bases removed from V and 0 bases from J, the gap between germline ends came to 10 bases. This CDR3 is 15 amino acids long. Germline CDR1 and CDR2: SGHAT and FQNNGV. CDR3 bases: TGTGCCAGCAGCTCGATGACAGTCTCTGGAAACACCATATATTTT. Residues: CASSSMTVSGNTIYF.

The chain combines TRBV6-1 with TRBJ1-2, with TRBD1 matching over 7 bases. The CDR3 has 14 residues. Germline lookup yields CDR1 MNHNS and CDR2 SASEGT. V lost 0 bases to trimming and J lost 7 bases; unmatched junction nucleotides: 5. The CDR3 nucleotides are TGTGCCAGCAGTGAAGCCGACAGGGACCGTGGCTACACCTTC. Its translation is CASSEADRDRGYTF.

The chain couples TRBV21-1 to TRBJ1-3; the table's D gene call, TRBD1, was not cross checked with the DNA. TRBV21-1 constitutes a pseudogene. There are 20 residues in the CDR3. CDR3 sequence (DNA): TGTGCCAGCAGCAAAGGGGTTGACCGGGACAGGTTTTTCTCTGGAAACACCATATATTTT. Translating gives CASSKGVDRDRFFSGNTIYF.

The chain links TRBV9 to TRBJ1-2; TRBD1 agrees at 7 bases. The CDR3 has 15 amino acids. CDR1 SGDLS and CDR2 YYNGEE come from the germline V gene. With 2 bases clipped from V and 8 bases from J, the junction kept 12 bases outside the gene matches. CDR3 DNA sequence: TGTGCCAGCAGCGTCGGACAGGATAGTAGTAGGGGCTACACCTTC. As protein: CASSVGQDSSRGYTF.

The chain joins TRBV19 to TRBJ1-1; TRBD1 is a possible D gene (5 bases). V lost 5 bases, J lost 2 bases, and 9 bases lay in between. The CDR3 consists of 13 residues. CDR1 and CDR2 from the germline V gene are LNHDA and SQIVND (reference sequence). As DNA, the CDR3 is TGTGCCAGTAGTGACAGACTTAACACTGAAGCTTTCTTT. Translation gives CASSDRLNTEAFF.

A single count supports this clone. V is TRBV12-3 or TRBV12-4 and J is TRBJ1-1; 7 nucleotides line up with TRBD1. After removal of 6 bases from V and 4 bases from J, the junction contained 5 bases not matched to a gene. The CDR3 spans 13 residues. The CDR3 protein is CASSRQGGTEAFF. The CDR3 DNA reads TGTGCCAGCAGCAGACAGGGAGGCACTGAAGCTTTCTTT.

The genes are TRBV7-9 and TRBJ2-7; no clear D gene. Trimming cost V 9 bases and J 3 bases, with 15 bases left between them. Germline V CDR1 and CDR2: SEHNR, FQNEAQ (reference sequence). CDR3 size: 13 residues. The DNA of the CDR3 is TGTGCCAGTCAGCTAGGCGGAGACTACGAGCAGTACTTC. Protein: CASQLGGDYEQYF.

The CDR3 DNA reads as TGTGCCAGCAGCGGCAGCCGGGACAGCTCCTACGAGCAGTACTTC. It encodes CASSGSRDSSYEQYF. The chain is built from TRBV9 and TRBJ2-7; 7 bases are shared with TRBD1. The CDR3 sequence is 15 residues long. Germline V CDR1 and CDR2: SGDLS, YYNGEE. V trimming: 3 bases; J trimming: 0 bases; junction bases outside the gene matches: 6.

This clone was detected once. The chain links TRBV19 to TRBJ2-2; 8 nucleotides align to TRBD1. The germline CDR1 and CDR2 sequences are LNHDA and SQIVND (reference sequence). The trim removed 6 bases at V and 6 bases at J, leaving 3 bases unmatched. This CDR3 is built from 13 residues. CDR3 residues: CASRRQGPGELFF. The CDR3, as DNA: TGTGCCAGTAGGCGACAGGGGCCCGGGGAGCTGTTTTTT. The variable domain in full, with the rest retrieved from reference TRBV19 and TRBJ2-2, is DGGITQSPKYLFRKEGQNVTLSCEQNLNHDAMYWYRQDPGQGLRLIYYSQIVNDFQKGDIAEGYSVSREKKESFPLTVTSAQKNPTAFYLCASRRQGPGELFFGEGSRLTVL.

V usage is TRBV6-5 and J usage is TRBJ2-7; 8 nucleotides line up with TRBD1. Unmatched junction bases numbered 12, after V lost 6 bases and J lost 5 bases. The germline CDR1 and CDR2 sequences are MNHEY and SVGAGI. The CDR3 runs 15 residues. The CDR3 DNA reads TGTGCCAGCAGACTCCTTCCCTCGACAGGGGACGAGCAGTACTTC. Protein sequence: CASRLLPSTGDEQYF.

The rearrangement joins TRBV7-9 to TRBJ1-6; weak D call: TRBD1 (5 bases). Per germline, CDR1 SEHNR and CDR2 FQNEAQ (reference sequence). CDR3 length: 13 amino acids. V lost 5 bases to trimming and J lost 9 bases, with 11 bases between them. CDR3 nucleotide sequence: TGTGCCAGCAGCCCCGGGGGGAGTTCACCCCTCCACTTT. Its translation is CASSPGGSSPLHF.

The rearrangement uses TRBV2 and TRBJ1-1, with D possibly being TRBD1 (5 bases). Germline values: CDR1 SNHLY, CDR2 FYNNEI. The CDR3 consists of 12 residues. V was shortened by 8 bases and J by 2 bases, with 9 bases between the two germline ends. The CDR3 DNA is TGTGCCAGCCTCGACAGAAACACTGAAGCTTTCTTT. Amino acid sequence: CASLDRNTEAFF.